This is a list of T cell receptor beta chains from one sample in a study of blood T cells in healthy people across ages. Each CDR3 protein is one row after TCRdb ran MiXCR on the 5' RACE reads. Found here are over 700,000 distinct CDR3 sequences, 20% to 30% of them singletons; the top ten hold under 9.5%. This sample also appeared in a second study, on T cells of mothers and their children.

What was sequenced was blood. Receptors originate from a boy aged 5-17 years in good health. Both conserved end residues are part of each CDR3. The D gene is left open where the match is weak. Part of the rows lack a size; the others show once, few, many or a class for expanded clones.

V gene	clone size	J gene	D gene	CDR3 DNA	CDR3 protein
TRBV12-5	-	TRBJ2-3	TRBD1	TGTGCTAGTGGTTTAGGACAGGGCACAGATACGCAGTATTTT	CASGLGQGTDTQYF
TRBV12-3/TRBV12-4	few	TRBJ1-4	-	TGTGCCAGCAGTTTTGGGAGCCGGGAACCCAATGAAAAACTGTTTTTT	CASSFGSREPNEKLFF
TRBV14	-	TRBJ1-4	-	TGTGCCAGCAGCCCAGTCTATGGGGCGGCCGCAAAACTGTTTTTT	CASSPVYGAAAKLFF
TRBV29-1	-	TRBJ1-2	TRBD1	TGCAGCGTTGAAGGACAGGGGGACGGTGGCTACACCTTC	CSVEGQGDGGYTF
TRBV5-5	few	TRBJ1-2	-	TGTGCCAGCAGCTCCCCCGGACAGAGCTATGGCTACACCTTC	CASSSPGQSYGYTF
TRBV20-1	few	TRBJ2-1	-	TGCAGTGCTAGAGATCGGGCGGTGGTAGAGCAGTTCTTC	CSARDRAVVEQFF
TRBV12-3/TRBV12-4	-	TRBJ2-4	TRBD1	TGTGCCAGCACCTGGACAGGGGGCGTAAACATTCAGTACTTC	CASTWTGGVNIQYF
TRBV24-1	-	TRBJ2-1	TRBD1	TGTGCCACCAGTCCCCGGGACAGGAGCTCCTACAATGAGCAGTTCTTC	CATSPRDRSSYNEQFF
TRBV5-6	-	TRBJ2-5	-	TGTGCCAGCAGCTTGGTTACCGGGTTCCAAGAGACCCAGTACTTC	CASSLVTGFQETQYF
TRBV24-1	few	TRBJ2-6	-	TGTGCCACCAGTGATTATGGACAGACCTCTGGGGCCAACGTCCTGACTTTC	CATSDYGQTSGANVLTF
TRBV28	many	TRBJ2-7	TRBD1	TGTGCCAGCAGGTTATACAGGGGCCTAGCCTCCTACGAGCAGTACTTC	CASRLYRGLASYEQYF
TRBV9	-	TRBJ1-3	-	TGTGCCAGCAGCGTGGGCTCTGTTGGAAACACCATATATTTT	CASSVGSVGNTIYF
TRBV13	-	TRBJ1-2	-	TGTGCCAGCAGCCTGAGCGCCGATCCTGTCAATGGCTACACCTTC	CASSLSADPVNGYTF